Listed here are 28 T cell receptor beta chains from one sample, sequenced in a study of vaccination effects on CD4 cells after COVID-19. Antigens for these TCRs are unknown. The authors isolated CD4+ T cells after around 9 days of culture. Clones were sequenced by immunoSEQ multiplex PCR, and TCRdb holds only the in-frame ones, with some missing. The table includes about 37,000 clones, around 74% detected once. Sequencing was performed on CD4+ T cells from PBMCs cultured without peptide, taken before COVID-19 vaccination. All receptors derive from a human donor who received a COVID-19 vaccine.

The V and J genes are TRBV7-2 and TRBJ1-1; D might be TRBD1 (6 bases). This CDR3 contains 15 residues. CDR1 is SGHTA and CDR2 is FQGNSA in the germline V gene. Trimming left V 5 bases short and J 7 bases short, with 20 bases between. CDR3 coding DNA: TGTGCCAGCAGCCCGAGGTCGGGGGCTATCGGTGAAGCTTTCTTT. This translates into CASSPRSGAIGEAFF.

The rearrangement joins TRBV18 to TRBJ2-7; 9 bases align to TRBD1. The V segment lost 3 bases and the J segment 5 bases; nucleotides outside the gene matches: 8. Germline assignment: CDR1 KGHSH and CDR2 LQKENI. This CDR3 contains 15 residues. The CDR3 sequence: CASSPKAGQGHEQYF. DNA for the CDR3: TGTGCCAGCTCACCTAAAGCGGGACAGGGCCACGAGCAGTACTTC. Complete variable domain (other parts from reference TRBV18 and TRBJ2-7): NAGVMQNPRHLVRRRGQEARLRCSPMKGHSHVYWYRQLPEEGLKFMVYLQKENIIDESGMPKERFSAEFPKEGPSILRIQQVVRGDSAAYFCASSPKAGQGHEQYFGPGTRLTVT.

The V gene is TRBV5-1, the J gene TRBJ1-2, with unresolved D. The germline gives CDR1 SGHRS, CDR2 YFSETQ. Trimming removed 1 base at V and 8 bases at J, with 12 bases between. The CDR3 consists of 13 residues. DNA for the CDR3: TGCGCCAGCAGCTTGTCCGGGTCGTACGGCTACACCTTC. Protein product: CASSLSGSYGYTF.

This clone has a handful of counts. The genes are TRBV18 and TRBJ2-3; D is undetermined. This CDR3 contains 14 residues. The germline V gene encodes CDR1 KGHSH and CDR2 LQKENI. V was pared by 3 bases and J by 4 bases, with 11 bases between. CDR3 in DNA: TGTGCCAGCTCACCGCCCGTCGGCGCAGATACGCAGTATTTT. Amino acid sequence: CASSPPVGADTQYF.

The chain is built from TRBV6-5 and TRBJ2-7; D remains unclear. The V gene's germline CDR1 is MNHEY and CDR2 SVGAGI. The germline V and J ends were trimmed by 9 bases and 0 bases, with 15 bases remaining between them. This CDR3 is built from 14 residues. CDR3 sequence reads: CASTEQANSYEQYF. In DNA, the CDR3 is TGTGCCAGTACCGAGCAAGCCAACTCCTACGAGCAGTACTTC.

This clone was observed a single time. The rearrangement links TRBV2 to TRBJ1-4; the D is unclear. This CDR3 contains 11 residues. V lost 6 bases and J 8 bases, leaving 7 bases between the germline ends. Germline V gene data show CDR1 as SNHLY and CDR2 as FYNNEI. The CDR3 region has the DNA TGTGCCAGCAGACTCCGGGAAAAACTGTTTTTT. This encodes CASRLREKLFF.

The chain is built from TRBV18 and TRBJ2-1; D is ambiguous. Trimming stripped 0 bases from V and 3 bases from J, with 12 bases between. The germline CDR1 and CDR2 sequences are KGHSH and LQKENI. The length of the CDR3 is 16 residues. The CDR3 nucleotides read TGTGCCAGCTCACCACCGATCCAGCAGCTCTACAATGAGCAGTTCTTC. As protein: CASSPPIQQLYNEQFF.

The J gene is TRBJ1-2, the V gene TRBV6-5; D perhaps matches TRBD1 (6 bases). Trimming removed 2 bases at V and 1 base at J, with 11 bases between. CDR3 length equals 15 residues. Looked up from germline, CDR1 is MNHEY and CDR2 is SVGAGI. The CDR3 spells CASSYTTGINYGYTF. CDR3 nucleotides: TGTGCCAGCAGTTACACCACAGGGATTAACTATGGCTACACCTTC.

The chain uses TRBV2 and TRBJ2-1, with D tentatively TRBD1 or TRBD2 (5 bases each). This CDR3 spans 13 amino acids. Trimming removed 10 bases from V and 12 bases from J, with 22 bases in between. CDR1 is SNHLY and CDR2 is FYNNEI in the germline V gene. The CDR3 is CATDELGTGRQFF. In nucleotides, the CDR3 is TGTGCCACCGACGAGTTAGGGACGGGTAGGCAGTTCTTC.

J is TRBJ2-5 and V is TRBV7-2; no clear D. This CDR3 region has 15 residues. The ends were cut back, 1 base at V and 5 bases at J, with 14 bases in the middle. Germline V lookup: CDR1 SGHTA, CDR2 FQGNSA. CDR3 in DNA: TGTGCCAGCAGCTTAGGAAGAGGTAGAGGCGAGACCCAGTACTTC. Protein sequence: CASSLGRGRGETQYF.

This clone came up a few times. J is TRBJ1-5 and V is TRBV7-9; D remains ambiguous. Trimming cost V 3 bases and J 3 bases, with 3 bases left between them. In germline, CDR1 is SEHNR, CDR2 FQNEAQ (reference sequence). This CDR3 is built from 12 residues. The CDR3 loop is CASSLDNQPQHF. The CDR3 nucleotides are TGTGCCAGCAGCTTGGACAATCAGCCCCAGCATTTT. Drawing the rest from reference TRBV7-9 and TRBJ1-5, the complete variable domain is DTGVSQNPRHKITKRGQNVTFRCDPISEHNRLYWYRQTLGQGPEFLTYFQNEAQLEKSRLLSDRFSAERPKGSFSTLEIQRTEQGDSAMYLCASSLDNQPQHFGDGTRLSIL.

The chain links TRBV3-1 (or the pseudogene TRBV3-2) to TRBJ1-1; no reliable D call. The CDR3 runs to 14 residues. Germline V CDR1 and CDR2: LGHDT, YNNKEL (reference sequence). V lost 0 bases, J lost 3 bases, and 8 bases lay in between. As DNA, the CDR3 is TGTGCCAGCAGCCAAGACCGAATCCACACTGAAGCTTTCTTT. It yields the protein CASSQDRIHTEAFF.

V and J are TRBV6-5 and TRBJ1-3; D may be TRBD1 (6 bases). V lost 9 bases and J lost 2, with 14 bases in between. Germline V gene data show CDR1 as MNHEY and CDR2 as SVGAGI. The length of the CDR3 is 14 residues. CDR3 nucleotides: TGTGCCAGTTATTCACAGGGAACTGGAAACACCATATATTTT. Amino acid sequence: CASYSQGTGNTIYF.

This clone showed up just once. V usage is TRBV6-5 and J usage is TRBJ2-7; 10 bases map to TRBD2. This CDR3 spans 16 amino acids. CDR1 and CDR2 from the germline V gene are MNHEY and SVGAGI. J lost 3 bases, V lost 0 bases, and 5 bases had no gene match. Here the CDR3 reads CASSYSGTSVFYEQYF. CDR3 DNA: TGTGCCAGCAGTTACTCGGGGACTAGCGTCTTCTACGAGCAGTACTTC.

The rearrangement links TRBV7-9 to TRBJ2-5; 13 nucleotides align to TRBD2. V shed 5 bases, J shed 6 bases, and the junction held 18 bases outside the gene matches. The CDR3 is 19 amino acids. Germline-derived CDR1 and CDR2 are SEHNR and FQNEAQ (reference sequence). The chain's CDR3 is CASSQTPTLRTSGGKTQYF. The CDR3 coding sequence is TGTGCCAGCAGCCAAACACCTACCCTGCGGACTAGCGGGGGAAAGACCCAGTACTTC.

The chain joins TRBV28 to TRBJ1-1, with 9 bases aligning to TRBD1. V lost 6 bases, J lost 2 bases, and 4 bases stayed unmatched. The CDR3 consists of 14 residues. Germline V gene sequence: CDR1 MDHEN, CDR2 SYDVKM. The CDR3 region has the DNA TGTGCCAGCAGGACAGGGGGGGGAAACACTGAAGCTTTCTTT. It specifies CASRTGGGNTEAFF.

The J gene is TRBJ1-5, the V gene TRBV7-6; no definite D call. The V end lost 0 bases, the J end lost 5 bases, and 5 bases lay between the germline ends. This CDR3 has 13 residues. Germline-derived CDR1 and CDR2 are SGHVS and FNYEAQ. CDR3 sequence reads: CASSLARDQPQHF. The CDR3 DNA reads as TGTGCCAGCAGCTTAGCTCGGGATCAGCCCCAGCATTTT.

This clone was seen only a few times. V and J are TRBV6-5 and TRBJ1-1; 8 positions match TRBD1. The V segment lost 6 bases and the J segment 11 bases; nucleotides outside the gene matches: 11. Germline V CDR1 and CDR2: MNHEY, SVGAGI. CDR3 length: 13 residues. CDR3 in DNA: TGTGCCAGCAGCCCCCGACAGGGGCGGATGGCTTTCTTT. Residues: CASSPRQGRMAFF.

The J gene is TRBJ1-5, the V gene TRBV7-2; D is unresolved. The length of the CDR3 is 14 residues. Germline V lookup: CDR1 SGHTA, CDR2 FQGNSA. V lost 7 bases and J 1 base, leaving 11 bases between the germline ends. The CDR3 coding sequence is TGTGCCAGCACCTTGGGTCCCAGCAATCAGCCCCAGCATTTT. Its translation is CASTLGPSNQPQHF.

The V call is TRBV5-6, the J call TRBJ1-2; the D is unclear. The CDR3 runs to 12 residues. Trimming took 5 bases from V and 4 from J, leaving 9 bases between them. In germline, CDR1 is SGHDT, CDR2 YYEEEE. Written as DNA, the CDR3 is TGTGCCAGCAGTACGGGTCTCTATGGCTACACCTTC. Its protein is CASSTGLYGYTF.

The chain links TRBV6-5 to TRBJ2-1; the D is unclear. The V gene's germline CDR1 is MNHEY and CDR2 SVGAGI. This CDR3 is built from 15 residues. Trimming took 7 bases from V and 0 from J, leaving 13 bases between them. CDR3 amino acids: CASMGRASSYNEQFF. CDR3 nucleotides: TGTGCCAGCATGGGCCGGGCGTCCTCCTACAATGAGCAGTTCTTC.

V is TRBV27 and J is TRBJ2-1, with 9 bases fitting TRBD2. Germline V gene data show CDR1 as MNHEY and CDR2 as SMNVEV (reference sequence). The trim removed 2 bases at V and 8 bases at J, leaving 7 bases unmatched. This CDR3 is 15 amino acids long. The CDR3 loop is CASSLRASGTYEQFF. DNA for the CDR3: TGTGCCAGCAGTTTAAGGGCTAGCGGGACCTATGAGCAGTTCTTC.

The genes are TRBV14 and TRBJ2-7; D possibly corresponds to TRBD2 (5 bases). The CDR3 has 15 amino acids. V was cut by 0 bases and J by 7 bases, with 16 bases left in between. CDR1 SGHDN and CDR2 FVKESK come from the germline V gene. CDR3 sequence: CASSQDRALAEEQYF. For the CDR3, the DNA is TGTGCCAGCAGCCAAGATAGGGCGCTAGCTGAAGAGCAGTACTTC.

The V and J genes are TRBV28 and TRBJ1-2; no firm D call. The CDR3 runs 14 residues. The germline V and J ends were trimmed by 6 bases and 5 bases, with 16 bases remaining between them. Germline V gives CDR1 MDHEN, CDR2 SYDVKM. The CDR3 nucleotides are TGTGCCAGCAGCCCCGAGGGAGGAGGGTATGGCTACACCTTC. This sequence encodes CASSPEGGGYGYTF.

V gene TRBV12-3 or TRBV12-4 combines with J gene TRBJ1-6, with unresolved D. The CDR3 is 12 amino acids. Trimming stripped 7 bases from V and 7 bases from J, with 8 bases between. The CDR3 bases are TGTGCCAGCACCGCCCCAAATTCACCCCTCCACTTT. This codes for CASTAPNSPLHF.

This clone is a singleton in its sample. The genes are TRBV15 and TRBJ2-5; 8 bases align to TRBD1. CDR3 length: 16 residues. Looked up from germline, CDR1 is LNHNV and CDR2 is YYDKDF (reference sequence). The trim removed 2 bases at V and 2 bases at J, leaving 7 bases unmatched. The CDR3 DNA is TGTGCCACCAGCAGACAGACCAGGGGGCTACAAGAGACCCAGTACTTC. Amino acids: CATSRQTRGLQETQYF. The full variable domain, completed using reference TRBV15 and TRBJ2-5, is DAMVIQNPRYQVTQFGKPVTLSCSQTLNHNVMYWYQQKSSQAPKLLFHYYDKDFNNEADTPDNFQSRRPNTSFCFLDIRSPGLGDTAMYLCATSRQTRGLQETQYFGPGTRLLVL.

The rearrangement links TRBV5-5 to TRBJ1-5, with 7 bases fitting TRBD1. Germline V gene sequence: CDR1 SGHKS, CDR2 YYEKEE (reference sequence). The CDR3 has 16 amino acids. V gave up 0 bases and J gave up 3 bases; unmatched junction bases: 6. The CDR3 loop is CASSLEGTAINQPQHF. CDR3 coding DNA: TGTGCCAGCAGCTTGGAAGGGACAGCTATCAATCAGCCCCAGCATTTT.

The rearrangement links TRBV4-3 to TRBJ1-2; tentatively, D is TRBD1 (6 bases). The germline V and J ends were trimmed by 0 bases and 9 bases, with 14 bases remaining between them. This CDR3 is built from 14 residues. Germline V gene lookup returns CDR1 LGHNA and CDR2 YSLEER. The CDR3 loop is CASSQDVWGLSYTF. CDR3 sequence (DNA): TGCGCCAGCAGCCAAGATGTGTGGGGGCTGAGCTACACCTTC.